The entry below gives a single TCR beta chain sequence along with its context. Its matching antigen is unknown. From germline, CDR1 is SQVTM and CDR2 ANQGSEA. CDR3 size: 13 residues. V was cut by 1 base and J by 3 bases, with 8 bases left in between. Via MiXCR, TCRdb re-called the reads, giving one row per CDR3 protein. The sample contains approximately 750,000 distinct CDR3 sequences, 35% to 45% of which appear only once. The sample is drawn from a study of T cell repertoires in cytomegalovirus infection. Study-wide results and caveats: The cumulative frequency of public TCR beta families distinguished individuals who carried CMV together with the relevant HLA.

Sequencing input: PBMCs. V usage is TRBV29-1 and J usage is TRBJ2-3; tentative D call: TRBD1 (5 bases). This TCR came from a human donor in good health (CMV status not recorded). Some clones in this sample may be carry-over from other donors' samples. The CDR3 is CSVEARQTDTQYF. The DNA for the CDR3 is TGCAGCGTTGAAGCGCGACAGACAGATACGCAGTATTTT.